One sample yielded the 6 T cell receptor beta chains listed below, sequenced in a study of shared clonotypes between healthy human individuals. Data came from immunoSEQ multiplex PCR; TCRdb stores just in-frame clones and leaves some out. The sample gives about a million clones, about 72% of which show up once; 0.89% is in the top ten. The sequenced material came from memory CD4+ T cells from PBMCs. The subset: CD45RA-negative fraction. These receptors originate from a man aged 18 to 29 in good health. Some clones in this sample may be carry-over from other donors' samples.

In DNA, the CDR3 is TGTGCCAGCAGCTCGTTAACTAGCGGGAACACCGGGGAGCTGTTTTTT. It codes for CASSSLTSGNTGELFF. The chain joins TRBV5-4 to TRBJ2-2, with 8 bases lining up with TRBD2. The CDR3 length is 16 residues. Losses at the gene ends were 3 bases for V and 1 base for J; bases not matched to a gene: 5. Germline lookup yields CDR1 SGHNT and CDR2 YYREEE (reference sequence).

The chain is built from TRBV21-1 and TRBJ2-7; the table's D gene call, TRBD1, was not cross checked with the DNA. TRBV21-1 counts as a pseudogene. The CDR3 extends over 17 amino acids. CDR3 protein: CASSSPGTGAPRYEQYF. CDR3 nucleotides: TGTGCCAGCAGCAGTCCCGGGACAGGGGCCCCGAGGTACGAGCAGTACTTC.

This clone was found once. The chain is built from TRBV18 and TRBJ1-3; weak D call: TRBD1 (5 bases). The germline V gene has CDR1 KGHSH and CDR2 LQKENI. The CDR3 runs 17 residues. Between the trimmed V and J ends, which lost 2 bases and 1 base, there was a span of 15 bases. The CDR3 spells CASSPTPGAGSGNTIYF. In nucleotides, the CDR3 is TGTGCCAGCTCACCAACCCCCGGGGCAGGGTCTGGAAACACCATATATTTT.

The chain carries TRBV18 and TRBJ2-7; 9 bases fit TRBD2. The CDR3 sequence is 15 residues long. V gave up 5 bases and J gave up 3 bases; unmatched junction bases: 8. CDR1 KGHSH and CDR2 LQKENI come from the germline V gene. CDR3 nucleotides: TGTGCCAGCTCAGAACTAGCGGGTGTTTTCTACGAGCAGTACTTC. This codes for CASSELAGVFYEQYF.

This clone was observed many times. The chain couples TRBV5-6 to TRBJ1-1, with D unresolved. The CDR3 totals 14 residues. From germline, CDR1 is SGHDT and CDR2 YYEEEE. Deletions cut 1 base from V and 8 bases from J, with 15 bases between. CDR3 in amino acids: CASSLRQYTFEAFF. The CDR3 DNA is TGTGCCAGCAGCTTGAGGCAGTATACCTTCGAAGCTTTCTTT.

Details on this clone: Other DNA sequences within the sample encode an identical CDR3. CDR3 region: CASSLVGGTDTQYF. CDR3 sequence (DNA): TGTGCCAGCAGCTTAGTGGGAGGCACAGATACGCAGTATTTT. The gene calls are TRBV7-2 and TRBJ2-3, with a weak D call TRBD2 (5 bases). Germline V gene sequence: CDR1 SGHTA, CDR2 FQGNSA. This CDR3 comprises 14 residues. V gave up 1 base and J gave up 1 base, with 6 bases separating them.